Listed below are T cell receptor beta chains from one sample, sequenced in a study of beta chain features in type 1 diabetes. Only in-frame clones appear in the TCRdb table, and some are missing; sequencing was by immunoSEQ multiplex PCR. The data contain about 340,000 clones, roughly 14% of them singletons. Sequenced: naive CD4+ T cells from blood. Source of these receptors: a woman aged 18-29 years with type 1 diabetes. CDR3s include the opening cysteine and the closing phenylalanine or tryptophan. A D gene is named only where the DNA matches it firmly. The size of a clone is reported for some rows only, either as once, few or many, or as a class for expanded clones.

J gene | V gene | D gene | clone size | CDR3 protein | CDR3 DNA
TRBJ1-2 | TRBV11-2 | - | few | CASSSPQGGGYTF | TGTGCCAGCAGCTCACCACAGGGCGGTGGCTACACCTTC
TRBJ2-1 | TRBV6-5 | TRBD2 | - | CASSRTSGTYNEQFF | TGTGCCAGCAGCCGGACTAGCGGGACCTACAATGAGCAGTTCTTC
TRBJ2-3 | TRBV9 | - | - | CASSTRRYADTQYF | TGTGCCAGCAGCACCCGGAGATATGCGGATACGCAGTATTTT
TRBJ1-1 | TRBV29-1 | TRBD1 | many | CSVEGQGGTEAFF | TGCAGCGTTGAAGGACAGGGTGGCACTGAAGCTTTCTTT
TRBJ1-1 | TRBV7-2 | - | few | CASSLGGLPNTEAFF | TGTGCCAGCAGCTTGGGAGGGCTTCCGAACACTGAAGCTTTCTTT
TRBJ2-3 | TRBV13 | TRBD2 | few | CASSLPAGGRTDTQYF | TGTGCCAGCAGCTTACCCGCGGGAGGACGGACAGATACGCAGTATTTT
TRBJ1-4 | TRBV9 | - | once | CASSWRATNEKLFF | TGTGCCAGCAGCTGGAGAGCAACTAATGAAAAACTGTTTTTT
TRBJ2-6 | TRBV9 | - | few | CASSGLEVGANVLTF | TGTGCCAGCAGCGGACTCGAGGTTGGGGCCAACGTCCTGACTTTC
TRBJ2-1 | TRBV7-8 | TRBD2 | - | CASSFLRLAGYNEQFF | TGTGCCAGCAGCTTTCTTCGGCTAGCGGGATACAATGAGCAGTTCTTC
TRBJ2-6 | TRBV27 | - | - | CASSLYRDGANVLTF | TGTGCCAGCAGTTTATACAGGGATGGGGCCAACGTCCTGACTTTC
TRBJ2-7 | TRBV18 | - | - | CASSPGQGKGYEQYF | TGTGCCAGCTCACCAGGGCAGGGGAAGGGCTACGAGCAGTACTTC
TRBJ2-5 | TRBV4-1 | TRBD1 | - | CASSGQDRGGETQYF | TGCGCCAGCAGCGGACAGGACAGGGGAGGAGAGACCCAGTACTTC
TRBJ1-1 | TRBV6-5 | - | few | CASSSPRGGATEAFF | TGTGCCAGCAGTTCCCCACGGGGAGGGGCCACTGAAGCTTTCTTT
TRBJ2-5 | TRBV5-4 | - | few | CASSLGGLQRGETQYF | TGTGCCAGCAGCTTGGGAGGCCTCCAAAGAGGGGAGACCCAGTACTTC
TRBJ1-1 | TRBV29-1 | TRBD1 | few | CSVVPGGLNTEAFF | TGCAGCGTTGTCCCAGGGGGCCTGAACACTGAAGCTTTCTTT
TRBJ2-2 | TRBV28 | TRBD1 | - | CASSPGGYTGELFF | TGTGCCAGCAGCCCAGGGGGCTACACCGGGGAGCTGTTTTTT
TRBJ1-1 | TRBV11-2 | - | few | CASSLWETEAFF | TGTGCCAGCAGCCTTTGGGAGACTGAAGCTTTCTTT
TRBJ2-2 | TRBV9 | TRBD1 | - | CASSGNRGADTGELFF | TGTGCCAGCAGCGGGAACAGGGGTGCGGACACCGGGGAGCTGTTTTTT
TRBJ2-1 | TRBV19 | - | - | CASTRETSYNEQFF | TGTGCCAGTACCCGGGAAACCTCCTACAATGAGCAGTTCTTC
TRBJ2-1 | TRBV27 | - | - | CASSSLLWGDNEQFF | TGTGCCAGCAGTTCCCTCCTTTGGGGGGACAATGAGCAGTTCTTC
TRBJ2-1 | TRBV5-1 | TRBD2 | - | CASSLSPSGRSQQFF | TGCGCCAGCAGCTTGTCTCCTAGCGGGAGATCTCAGCAGTTCTTC
TRBJ2-1 | TRBV18 | TRBD2 | - | CASSPLGVAGPYNEQFF | TGTGCCAGCTCACCGTTAGGAGTAGCGGGACCCTACAATGAGCAGTTCTTC
TRBJ2-1 | TRBV25-1 | - | few | CASSVGGSSYNEQFF | TGTGCCAGCAGTGTGGGGGGATCCTCCTACAATGAGCAGTTCTTC
TRBJ2-1 | TRBV27 | TRBD2 | few | CASSSGRASYNEQFF | TGTGCCAGCTCGTCGGGGAGGGCCTCCTACAATGAGCAGTTCTTC
TRBJ1-2 | TRBV5-1 | - | - | CASSPSTDLYGYTF | TGCGCCAGCAGCCCCTCGACAGATCTCTATGGCTACACCTTC
TRBJ1-2 | TRBV9 | - | few | CASSPIGAGSYTF | TGTGCCAGCAGCCCTATAGGGGCGGGGAGCTACACCTTC
TRBJ2-1 | TRBV14 | TRBD2 | - | CASSQDRRGAGGDEQFF | TGTGCCAGCAGCCAAGACAGGCGTGGAGCGGGGGGGGATGAGCAGTTCTTC
TRBJ2-5 | TRBV30 | TRBD1 | few | CAWRTGTGGLETQYF | TGTGCCTGGAGGACCGGGACAGGGGGCCTAGAGACCCAGTACTTC
TRBJ1-1 | TRBV11-2 | - | few | CASSLGGLRTEAFF | TGTGCCAGCAGCTTAGGAGGGTTACGCACTGAAGCTTTCTTT